The sample holds a few counts of the clone carrying this T cell receptor beta chain. Its antigen is not identified. These data belong to a study of T cells in narcolepsy. General study points: Autoreactive clone sequences were missing from some blood memory CD4+ repertoires.

The repertoire was sequenced with immunoSEQ multiplex PCR; TCRdb's copy has only in-frame clones and lacks some. The sample has 30,000 to 45,000 clones, approximately 86% seen once. Trimming left V 4 bases short and J 7 bases short, with 11 bases between. The CDR3 length is 12 residues. Germline V gene lookup returns CDR1 SGHRS and CDR2 YFSETQ. The specimen sequenced was CD45RA- memory CD4+ T cells from PBMCs. The chain uses TRBV5-1 and TRBJ1-1, with D unclear. The clonotype comes from a human donor with narcolepsy. The CDR3 DNA reads as TGCGCCAGCAGCAAACGGCAGAATGAAGCTTTCTTT. Its protein product is CASSKRQNEAFF. The whole variable domain, remainder taken from reference TRBV5-1 and TRBJ1-1, is KAGVTQTPRYLIKTRGQQVTLSCSPISGHRSVSWYQQTPGQGLQFLFEYFSETQRNKGNFPGRFSGRQFSNSRSEMNVSTLELGDSALYLCASSKRQNEAFFGQGTRLTVV.